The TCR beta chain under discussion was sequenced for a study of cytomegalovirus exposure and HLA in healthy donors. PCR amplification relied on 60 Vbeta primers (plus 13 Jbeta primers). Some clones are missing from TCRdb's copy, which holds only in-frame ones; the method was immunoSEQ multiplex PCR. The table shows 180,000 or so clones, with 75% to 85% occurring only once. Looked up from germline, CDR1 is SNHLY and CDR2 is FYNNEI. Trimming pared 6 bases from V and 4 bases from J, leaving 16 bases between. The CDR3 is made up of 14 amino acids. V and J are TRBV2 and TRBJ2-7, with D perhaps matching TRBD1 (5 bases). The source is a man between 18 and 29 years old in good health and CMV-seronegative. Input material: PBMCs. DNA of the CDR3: TGTGCCAGCAGCCTAATGGGGCAGGGATACGAGCAGTACTTC. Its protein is CASSLMGQGYEQYF.